This T cell receptor beta chain was recovered during a study of somatic mutations in cytotoxic T cells in rheumatoid arthritis. Clones were read by immunoSEQ multiplex PCR, and TCRdb kept only the in-frame ones, dropping some. The table records more than 11,000 clones, approximately 74% of them present only once. This clone was found once. The CDR3 runs to 16 residues. CDR1 and CDR2 (germline): SGHDT, YYEEEE. V lost 4 bases and J 3 bases, leaving 19 bases between the germline ends. The sequencing input was CD8+ T cells sorted from blood. V is TRBV5-6 and J is TRBJ1-2; no clear D gene. The receptor comes from an adult with rheumatoid arthritis. CDR3 nucleotides: TGTGCCAGCAGCCCACCCCCAGGACCCCGGGACTATGGCTACACCTTC. The encoded protein is CASSPPPGPRDYGYTF.